These 32 T cell receptor beta chains came from one sample sequenced in a study of OX40 agonist ivuxolimab in advanced cancers. This table comes from immunoSEQ multiplex PCR, and its TCRdb copy is limited to in-frame clones, with some not included. The profile shows some 140,000 clones, 90% of them singletons. The sequenced sample was CD4+ or CD8+ T cells sorted from blood, obtained in a trial of the OX40 agonist ivuxolimab. Source of these receptors: an adult with an advanced solid tumor such as melanoma, head and neck, liver or kidney cancer.

This sequence joins TRBV27 and TRBJ1-4; D unresolved. CDR1 and CDR2 (germline): MNHEY, SMNVEV (reference sequence). The CDR3 runs 15 residues. V was cut by 3 bases and J by 0 bases, with 8 bases left in between. In DNA form, the CDR3 reads TGTGCCAGCAGTTTCTCTACCGCAACTAATGAAAAACTGTTTTTT. Translated: CASSFSTATNEKLFF. Full variable domain (outside the CDR3, taken from reference TRBV27 and TRBJ1-4): EAQVTQNPRYLITVTGKKLTVTCSQNMNHEYMSWYRQDPGLGLRQIYYSMNVEVTDKGDVPEGYKVSRKEKRNFPLILESPSPNQTSLYFCASSFSTATNEKLFFGSGTQLSVL.

V usage is TRBV7-9 and J usage is TRBJ2-1; 12 positions match TRBD2. V gave up 2 bases and J gave up 3 bases; unmatched junction bases: 8. The CDR3 loop spans 18 amino acids. Germline loops: CDR1 SEHNR, CDR2 FQNEAQ (reference sequence). This CDR3 is CASSLSPGTSGFYNEQFF. The CDR3 nucleotides are TGTGCCAGCAGCTTATCGCCCGGGACTAGCGGGTTCTACAATGAGCAGTTCTTC. The variable domain in full, with the rest retrieved from reference TRBV7-9 and TRBJ2-1, is DTGVSQNPRHKITKRGQNVTFRCDPISEHNRLYWYRQTLGQGPEFLTYFQNEAQLEKSRLLSDRFSAERPKGSFSTLEIQRTEQGDSAMYLCASSLSPGTSGFYNEQFFGPGTRLTVL.

CDR3 protein: CASSVDQNTQYF. CDR3 nucleotide sequence: TGTGCCAGCAGCGTAGATCAGAATACGCAGTATTTT. The rearrangement joins TRBV9 to TRBJ2-3; the D is unclear. The CDR3 contains 12 residues. The germline gives CDR1 SGDLS, CDR2 YYNGEE. The V end lost 0 bases, the J end lost 7 bases, and 6 bases lay between the germline ends.

The genes are TRBV29-1 and TRBJ2-2; D is uncertain. CDR3 size: 13 residues. Germline V CDR1 and CDR2: SQVTM, ANQGSEA. The germline V and J ends were trimmed by 5 bases and 4 bases, with 11 bases remaining between them. DNA for the CDR3: TGCAGCGTTACATGGCGAGGCACCGGGGAGCTGTTTTTT. Translation: CSVTWRGTGELFF.

This clone came up once. The V and J genes are TRBV11-3 and TRBJ1-1, with D unclear. The CDR3 has 14 residues. Germline values: CDR1 SGHNT, CDR2 YENEEA. The V end lost 5 bases, the J end lost 2 bases, and 12 bases lay between the germline ends. Here the CDR3 DNA reads TGTGCCAGCAGCACCCGGACGGAAAACACTGAAGCTTTCTTT. Its translation is CASSTRTENTEAFF.

This rearrangement joins TRBV5-1 to TRBJ1-4, with 7 nucleotides matching TRBD1. V gave up 6 bases and J gave up 6 bases; unmatched junction bases: 11. The CDR3 is made up of 15 amino acids. Germline V gene data show CDR1 as SGHRS and CDR2 as YFSETQ. The DNA of the CDR3 is TGCGCCAGCATCTCTACCCCCGGGACAGATGAAAAACTGTTTTTT. Translated, it gives CASISTPGTDEKLFF.

The chain joins TRBV19 to TRBJ2-3; 7 bases are shared with TRBD2. The germline V gene has CDR1 LNHDA and CDR2 SQIVND (reference sequence). The CDR3 is 17 amino acids. The trim removed 4 bases at V and 3 bases at J, leaving 13 bases unmatched. The DNA of the CDR3 is TGTGCCAGTAGTAACTTTCCGACTAGCAGTTTTACAGATACGCAGTATTTT. Translation gives CASSNFPTSSFTDTQYF.

This clone was found once. The chain carries TRBV6-5 and TRBJ1-1; D remains unclear. CDR3 length equals 12 residues. Trimming removed 6 bases at V and 6 bases at J, with 11 bases between. Germline V gene data show CDR1 as MNHEY and CDR2 as SVGAGI. The CDR3 loop reads CASRGSGAEAFF. The CDR3 nucleotides read TGTGCCAGCAGAGGATCGGGCGCTGAAGCTTTCTTT.

In DNA, the CDR3 is TGTGCCAGCAGGAAGACTAGCGGGAGACAAGAGACCCAGTACTTC. The encoded protein is CASRKTSGRQETQYF. The chain joins TRBV2 to TRBJ2-5; TRBD2 matches 12 bases. This CDR3 spans 15 amino acids. With V trimmed by 6 bases and J by 2 bases, 4 bases remained unmatched. CDR1 and CDR2 from the germline V gene are SNHLY and FYNNEI.

This sequence joins TRBV9 and TRBJ2-7, with unresolved D. V lost 3 bases and J 0 bases, leaving 13 bases between the germline ends. This CDR3 region has 15 residues. Germline V gives CDR1 SGDLS, CDR2 YYNGEE. The CDR3: CASSARPDNSYEQYF. The CDR3 DNA follows: TGTGCCAGCAGCGCGCGACCTGACAACTCCTACGAGCAGTACTTC.

This chain joins TRBV9 and TRBJ1-1, with D perhaps matching TRBD1 (6 bases). V lost 4 bases and J 0 bases, leaving 10 bases between the germline ends. Germline V gene sequence: CDR1 SGDLS, CDR2 YYNGEE. The CDR3 is made up of 14 amino acids. CDR3 protein: CASSFQGMNTEAFF. The DNA for the CDR3 is TGTGCCAGCAGCTTCCAGGGGATGAACACTGAAGCTTTCTTT.

The chain joins TRBV5-1 to TRBJ2-2, with 9 bases identical to TRBD1. Trimming at V came to 4 bases and at J to 0 bases, leaving 10 bases not matched to a gene. Looked up from germline, CDR1 is SGHRS and CDR2 is YFSETQ. CDR3 length: 18 residues. The CDR3 sequence: CASSREGTGSTNTGELFF. CDR3 nucleotides: TGCGCCAGCAGCAGGGAAGGGACAGGGAGTACGAACACCGGGGAGCTGTTTTTT.

This clone was seen just once. The rearrangement joins TRBV5-1 to TRBJ2-3; 11 nucleotides line up with TRBD2. CDR3 length: 17 residues. V lost 2 bases, J lost 6 bases, and 11 bases stayed unmatched. CDR1 and CDR2 from the germline V gene are SGHRS and YFSETQ. This chain's CDR3 is CASSFLTIAGGGDTQYF. The CDR3 region has the DNA TGCGCCAGCAGCTTTTTGACGATAGCGGGAGGGGGCGATACGCAGTATTTT.

The rearrangement links TRBV18 to TRBJ2-6; no reliable D call. CDR3 length: 14 residues. The ends were cut back, 3 bases at V and 4 bases at J, with 7 bases in the middle. The V gene's germline CDR1 is KGHSH and CDR2 LQKENI. The CDR3 reads CASSPGLGANVLTF. The DNA for the CDR3 is TGTGCCAGCTCACCGGGTCTCGGGGCCAACGTCCTGACTTTC. The full variable domain, rest sourced from reference TRBV18 and TRBJ2-6, is NAGVMQNPRHLVRRRGQEARLRCSPMKGHSHVYWYRQLPEEGLKFMVYLQKENIIDESGMPKERFSAEFPKEGPSILRIQQVVRGDSAAYFCASSPGLGANVLTFGAGSRLTVL.

This clone was recorded only once. This chain links TRBV15 with TRBJ2-4; D gene unclear. V lost 0 bases, J lost 4 bases, and 4 bases lay in between. This CDR3 is built from 13 residues. CDR1 and CDR2 (germline): LNHNV, YYDKDF (reference sequence). DNA of the CDR3: TGTGCCACCAGCAGAGAACAGAAAAACATTCAGTACTTC. Amino acid sequence: CATSREQKNIQYF.

Turning to this clone: Other DNA sequences of this sample code for an identical CDR3. The V gene is TRBV6-5, the J gene TRBJ2-7, with 8 bases aligning to TRBD2. The CDR3 is 11 amino acids. Germline CDR1 MNHEY, CDR2 SVGAGI. After removal of 5 bases from V and 7 bases from J, the junction contained 1 base not matched to a gene. CDR3 DNA sequence: TGTGCCAGCAGTCCGGGGGGGGAGCAGTACTTC. This gives the protein CASSPGGEQYF.

The chain is built from TRBV7-2 and TRBJ2-2; D gene ambiguous. Germline V CDR1 and CDR2: SGHTA, FQGNSA. The ends were cut back, 5 bases at V and 9 bases at J, with 13 bases in the middle. The CDR3 sequence is 13 residues long. CDR3 amino acids: CASSPPGIRELFF. CDR3 in DNA: TGTGCCAGCAGCCCGCCGGGTATTCGGGAGCTGTTTTTT. Full variable domain (missing parts from reference TRBV7-2 and TRBJ2-2): GAGVSQSPSNKVTEKGKDVELRCDPISGHTALYWYRQSLGQGLEFLIYFQGNSAPDKSGLPSDRFSAERTGGSVSTLTIQRTQQEDSAVYLCASSPPGIRELFFGEGSRLTVL.

The V gene is TRBV28, the J gene TRBJ2-7; 8 bases line up with TRBD1. CDR1 MDHEN and CDR2 SYDVKM come from the germline V gene. The CDR3 has 14 amino acids. The J segment lost 0 bases and the V segment lost 6 bases, leaving 4 bases of the junction unmatched. CDR3 DNA: TGTGCCAGCAGACCCGGGACAGGCTCCTACGAGCAGTACTTC. Encoded protein: CASRPGTGSYEQYF.

The V gene is TRBV2, the J gene TRBJ2-5, with 8 bases identical to TRBD2. The assigned J gene may be wrong: the sequence end matches TRBJ2-7 better. Germline V gives CDR1 SNHLY, CDR2 FYNNEI. This CDR3 comprises 15 residues. The CDR3 loop is CATTPGGSRSYEQYF. CDR3 nucleotide sequence: TGTGCCACCACGCCGGGAGGGTCCCGCTCCTACGAGCAGTACTTC.

The genes are TRBV7-2 and TRBJ2-1; 7 bases line up with TRBD1. This CDR3 contains 15 residues. J was trimmed by 0 bases and V by 4 bases; bases with no gene match: 3. Germline CDR1 reads SGHTA; CDR2 reads FQGNSA. The CDR3 nucleotides are TGTGCCAGCAGCTCCGGGACAGCCTCCTACAATGAGCAGTTCTTC. Its protein product is CASSSGTASYNEQFF.

The rearrangement uses TRBV21-1 and TRBJ2-3; the D call of TRBD1 is as the table states it, not checked on the DNA. TRBV21-1 is assigned pseudogene status. The CDR3 length is 17 residues. CDR3 nucleotides: TGTGCCAGCAGCCCCCCGACAGGGGGCAGCCCCACAGATACGCAGTATTTT. Its translation is CASSPPTGGSPTDTQYF.

Worth noting for this clone: An end of the junction differs from the germline gene, which may be a read error. The genes are TRBV7-7 and TRBJ2-1; 12 bases agree with TRBD2. The CDR3 is made up of 15 amino acids. CDR1 and CDR2 (germline): SSHAT, FNYEAQ (reference sequence). The CDR3 reads CASSLGTSGYNEQFF. CDR3 coding DNA: TGTGCTAGCAGCTTGGGGACTAGCGGGTACAATGAGCAGTTCTTC. The entire variable domain, with the rest obtained from reference TRBV7-7 and TRBJ2-1, is as follows: GAGVSQSPRYKVTKRGQDVTLRCDPISSHATLYWYQQALGQGPEFLTYFNYEAQPDKSGLPSDRFSAERPEGSISTLTIQRTEQRDSAMYRCASSLGTSGYNEQFFGPGTRLTVL.

This chain joins TRBV14 and TRBJ2-7; possible D gene TRBD2, 6 bases. Trimming took 3 bases from V and 3 from J, leaving 15 bases between them. CDR1 is SGHDN, CDR2 FVKESK, per germline. The CDR3 extends over 15 amino acids. CDR3 nucleotide sequence: TGTGCCAGCAGCCAGGCGGGACTTCCTGACTACGAGCAGTACTTC. It codes for CASSQAGLPDYEQYF. Together with reference TRBV14 and TRBJ2-7, the CDR3 gives the full variable domain: EAGVTQFPSHSVIEKGQTVTLRCDPISGHDNLYWYRRVMGKEIKFLLHFVKESKQDESGMPNNRFLAERTGGTYSTLKVQPAELEDSGVYFCASSQAGLPDYEQYFGPGTRLTVT.

This clone was counted a few times. The chain links TRBV10-1 to TRBJ1-5; D not certain. Germline V CDR1 and CDR2: WNHNN, SYGVQD (reference sequence). The V gene lost 2 bases and the J gene lost 6 bases, with 11 bases spanning the gap. The CDR3 runs to 14 residues. CDR3 nucleotides: TGCGCCAGCAGTGAGGGGTGGCCGTCTCAGCCCCAGCATTTT. Its protein product is CASSEGWPSQPQHF.

V and J are TRBV7-9 and TRBJ1-1; perhaps TRBD1 as D (6 bases). Per germline, CDR1 SEHNR and CDR2 FQNEAQ (reference sequence). CDR3 size: 15 residues. Trimming removed 1 base at V and 0 bases at J, with 9 bases between. DNA of the CDR3: TGTGCCAGCAGCTTAGGGGGGACAATGAACACTGAAGCTTTCTTT. This gives the protein CASSLGGTMNTEAFF.

The J gene is TRBJ2-7, the V gene TRBV5-1, with D possibly matching TRBD2 (7 bases). CDR3 length: 16 amino acids. V lost 0 bases and J lost 0, with 13 bases in between. Per germline, CDR1 SGHRS and CDR2 YFSETQ. CDR3 nucleotide sequence: TGCGCCAGCAGCTTGGAGGGAGGGGGGATCTCCTACGAGCAGTACTTC. This sequence encodes CASSLEGGGISYEQYF.

The rearrangement links TRBV28 to TRBJ1-2; no firm D call. Germline CDR1 reads MDHEN; CDR2 reads SYDVKM. V was cut by 7 bases and J by 4 bases, with 13 bases left in between. The CDR3 sequence is 13 residues long. DNA of the CDR3: TGTGCCAGCATCGGCAATTCGGCCTATGGCTACACCTTC. Its protein product is CASIGNSAYGYTF.

This chain links TRBV28 with TRBJ2-2; the D gene is possibly TRBD2 (6 bases). V was cut by 5 bases and J by 0 bases, with 13 bases left in between. This CDR3 contains 16 residues. The germline V gene encodes CDR1 MDHEN and CDR2 SYDVKM. The CDR3 region is CASSPSGAPNTGELFF. The CDR3 nucleotides read TGTGCCAGCAGTCCGTCGGGAGCCCCGAACACCGGGGAGCTGTTTTTT.

CDR3 DNA: TGCGCCAGCAGCTTTCAGGGAGAGAATAAAGCTTTCTTT. Translation: CASSFQGENKAFF. The chain carries TRBV5-1 and TRBJ1-1; D perhaps matches TRBD1 (5 bases). The CDR3 runs 13 residues. V was shortened by 2 bases and J by 9 bases, with 14 bases between the two germline ends. CDR1 SGHRS and CDR2 YFSETQ come from the germline V gene.

The table lists this clone with a count of one. DNA of the CDR3: TGCGCCAGCAGCTTGCAGCTGGGATCTGGGGCCAACGTCCTGACTTTC. This encodes CASSLQLGSGANVLTF. The chain employs TRBV5-1 and TRBJ2-6; D uncertain. The germline V gene encodes CDR1 SGHRS and CDR2 YFSETQ. The CDR3 is made up of 16 amino acids. Trimming stripped 1 base from V and 1 base from J, with 9 bases between.

This clone was counted between two and nine times. The chain joins TRBV19 to TRBJ1-5; D is unresolved. This CDR3 region has 14 residues. Trimming stripped 3 bases from V and 7 bases from J, with 13 bases between. Germline V gene data show CDR1 as LNHDA and CDR2 as SQIVND (reference sequence). The CDR3: CASSMVWVVQPQHF. The CDR3 DNA sequence: TGTGCCAGTAGTATGGTGTGGGTGGTGCAGCCCCAGCATTTT.

The chain is built from TRBV6-1 and TRBJ2-7; tentative D call: TRBD2 (5 bases). V was clipped by 7 bases and J by 2 bases, with 18 bases between them. The germline gives CDR1 MNHNS, CDR2 SASEGT. This CDR3 comprises 15 residues. The CDR3 DNA reads as TGTGCCAGCATCTCCCGGTCGTGGGAGACCTACGAGCAGTACTTC. It encodes CASISRSWETYEQYF.